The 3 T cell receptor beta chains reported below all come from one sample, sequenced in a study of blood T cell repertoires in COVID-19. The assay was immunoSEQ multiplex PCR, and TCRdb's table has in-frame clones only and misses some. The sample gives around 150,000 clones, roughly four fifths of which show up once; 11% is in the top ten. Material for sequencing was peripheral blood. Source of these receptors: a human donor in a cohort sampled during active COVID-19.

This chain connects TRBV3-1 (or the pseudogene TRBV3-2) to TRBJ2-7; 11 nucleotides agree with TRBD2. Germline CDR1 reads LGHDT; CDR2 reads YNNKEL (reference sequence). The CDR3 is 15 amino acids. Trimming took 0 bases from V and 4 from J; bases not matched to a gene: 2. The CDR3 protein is CASSQDPSGGYEQYF. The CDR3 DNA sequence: TGTGCCAGCAGCCAAGACCCTAGCGGGGGGTACGAGCAGTACTTC.

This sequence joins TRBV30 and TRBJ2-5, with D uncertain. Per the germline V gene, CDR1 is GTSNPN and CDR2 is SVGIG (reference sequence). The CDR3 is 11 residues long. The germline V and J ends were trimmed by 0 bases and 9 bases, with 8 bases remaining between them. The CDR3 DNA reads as TGTGCCTGGAGTGTACTCGGGTCCCAGTACTTC. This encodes CAWSVLGSQYF.

The CDR3 DNA sequence: TGTGCCAGTAGTATAGGGGACAGCCAGCCCCAGCATTTT. It codes for CASSIGDSQPQHF. This chain connects TRBV19 to TRBJ1-5; 7 nucleotides align to TRBD1. The V gene end was trimmed by 1 base and the J gene end by 7 bases; junction bases not matched to a gene: 1. From germline, CDR1 is LNHDA and CDR2 SQIVND (reference sequence). CDR3 size: 13 residues.